This TCR beta chain was captured in a study of T cell responses to AZD1222 COVID-19 vaccine. V dropped 6 bases and J dropped 6; count of bases not matched to a gene: 10. This CDR3 is 14 amino acids long. CDR1 is LNHDA, CDR2 SQIVND, per germline (reference sequence). Clones were read by immunoSEQ multiplex PCR, and TCRdb kept only the in-frame ones, dropping some. The table lists under 150,000 clones, 93% of them singletons. Broader study findings: Baseline seropositivity characterized only a handful of AZD1222 recipients.

A remark on this clone: The antigen is unknown.

Sample: peripheral blood, taken on day 0 of AZD1222 vaccination. The clonotype was recovered from an adult in good health. V usage is TRBV19 and J usage is TRBJ1-2, with 7 nucleotides matching TRBD1. As DNA, the CDR3 is TGTGCCAGTAGCTCTTCAGGGGGAATTAATGGCTACACCTTC. It yields the protein CASSSSGGINGYTF.